This T cell receptor beta chain was recovered during a study of OX40 agonist ivuxolimab in advanced cancers. As for the study in general: The eligibility criteria allowed prior anti-PD-1, anti-PD-L1 or anti-CTLA-4 therapy, and around 40% had some.

Repertoires were generated with immunoSEQ multiplex PCR, while TCRdb's copy carries only in-frame clones and drops some. The sample has 20,000 to 25,000 clones; about 82% are singletons. The germline gives CDR1 MNHEY, CDR2 SMNVEV (reference sequence). CDR3 length: 15 amino acids. Trimming took off 3 bases at V and 3 bases at J, with 12 bases between the two ends. The starting material was CD4+ or CD8+ T cells sorted from blood, obtained in a trial of the OX40 agonist ivuxolimab. The TCR originated in an adult with an advanced solid tumor such as melanoma, head and neck, liver or kidney cancer. The chain couples TRBV27 to TRBJ1-3, with D possibly being TRBD1 (5 bases). The CDR3 nucleotides read TGTGCCAGCAGTTTCAGGGCAGGGAATGGAAACACCATATATTTT. Protein sequence: CASSFRAGNGNTIYF.